This entry describes one TCR beta chain. These data are taken from a study of control samples from healthy donors and cancer patients. Assay: immunoSEQ multiplex PCR; the TCRdb copy retains only in-frame clones and omits some. The top ten clones hold about 3.2% of a sample with roughly 120,000 clones, over 75% of them seen once. The V gene's germline CDR1 is SGHRS and CDR2 YFSETQ. The CDR3 runs to 14 residues. Trimming pared 0 bases from V and 6 bases from J, leaving 11 bases between. The receptor comes from a man aged 50-60 years in good health. The V call is TRBV5-1, the J call TRBJ2-3; tentative D call: TRBD1 (5 bases). The sequenced sample consisted of blood. In nucleotides, the CDR3 is TGCGCCAGCAGCTTGGGAAGGGGTGGGGATACGCAGTATTTT. Its translation is CASSLGRGGDTQYF.